The 16 T cell receptor beta chains reported below all come from one sample, sequenced in a study of T cell responses to AZD1222 COVID-19 vaccine. Sequenced by immunoSEQ multiplex PCR; TCRdb stores in-frame clones only, minus some. The sample holds some 150,000 clones; 90% to 95% are singletons and the top ten take 2.6%. The specimen was peripheral blood, collected on day 0 of AZD1222 vaccination. The receptors here all came from an adult in good health.

DNA for the CDR3: TGCAGTGCTAGTGTGTACTACGAGCAGTACTTC. Translation: CSASVYYEQYF. The chain links TRBV20-1 to TRBJ2-7, with D hard to call. The V end lost 3 bases, the J end lost 3 bases, and 6 bases lay between the germline ends. This CDR3 has 11 amino acids. Germline assignment: CDR1 DFQATT and CDR2 SNEGSKA (reference sequence).

The chain carries TRBV4-2 and TRBJ1-2; possible D gene TRBD1, 5 bases. V was pared by 1 base and J by 4 bases, with 13 bases between. The CDR3 loop spans 15 amino acids. From germline, CDR1 is LGHNA and CDR2 YNFKEQ. CDR3 loop: CASSQAEDIGYGYTF. CDR3 DNA sequence: TGTGCCAGCAGCCAAGCTGAGGACATCGGCTATGGCTACACCTTC.

This clone was counted only a few times. The J gene is TRBJ1-2, the V gene TRBV30; no firm D call. CDR1 and CDR2 (germline): GTSNPN, SVGIG (reference sequence). This CDR3 has 11 amino acids. Trimming took off 3 bases at V and 5 bases at J, with 7 bases between the two ends. The CDR3 DNA follows: TGTGCCTGGAGGGATGGTTATGGCTACACCTTC. It encodes CAWRDGYGYTF. The variable domain in full, with the rest retrieved from reference TRBV30 and TRBJ1-2, is SQTIHQWPATLVQPVGSPLSLECTVEGTSNPNLYWYRQAAGRGLQLLFYSVGIGQISSEVPQNLSASRPQDRQFILSSKKLLLSDSGFYLCAWRDGYGYTFGSGTRLTVV.

This clone was seen once. The chain is built from TRBV4-1 and TRBJ2-5; D unclear. V lost 0 bases and J 9 bases, leaving 14 bases between the germline ends. CDR3 size: 14 residues. CDR1 is MGHRA and CDR2 is YSYEKL in the germline V gene. CDR3 residues: CASSQEEASEAQYF. DNA for the CDR3: TGCGCCAGCAGCCAAGAAGAAGCCTCTGAGGCCCAGTACTTC.

As DNA, the CDR3 is TGTGCCAGTCTAAGGACAGGGGCTGGCTATGGCTACACCTTC. Translating it yields CASLRTGAGYGYTF. The V gene is TRBV19, the J gene TRBJ1-2, with TRBD1 matching 9 bases. Unmatched junction bases numbered 8, after V lost 8 bases and J lost 4 bases. Germline-derived CDR1 and CDR2 are LNHDA and SQIVND (reference sequence). CDR3 length equals 14 residues.

The chain is built from TRBV11-2 and TRBJ2-2; the D is unclear. The CDR3 length is 17 residues. The ends were cut back, 1 base at V and 1 base at J, with 13 bases in the middle. The germline V gene has CDR1 SGHAT and CDR2 FQNNGV. For the CDR3, the DNA is TGTGCCAGCAGCTTAGTGGGCCTGTTGGGGAACACCGGGGAGCTGTTTTTT. This sequence encodes CASSLVGLLGNTGELFF.

DNA for the CDR3: TGTGCCAGCAGCTCAATCCACAGGGATTTTGAAGCTTTCTTT. Amino acids: CASSSIHRDFEAFF. This chain uses TRBV11-2 with TRBJ1-1; D perhaps matches TRBD1 (6 bases). Germline loops: CDR1 SGHAT, CDR2 FQNNGV. The ends were cut back, 4 bases at V and 7 bases at J, with 16 bases in the middle. This CDR3 has 14 residues.

DNA for the CDR3: TGTGCTAGTGGTTTGGGAGTTTCCTACGAGCAGTACTTC. Protein sequence: CASGLGVSYEQYF. The genes are TRBV12-5 and TRBJ2-7, with D unclear. This CDR3 contains 13 residues. V was trimmed by 1 base and J by 1 base, leaving 5 bases between them. Looked up from germline, CDR1 is LGHNT and CDR2 is FRNRAP.

The J gene is TRBJ1-1, the V gene TRBV19, with 9 bases lining up with TRBD1. With 6 bases clipped from V and 2 bases from J, the junction kept 13 bases outside the gene matches. The CDR3 is 17 residues long. The germline CDR1 and CDR2 sequences are LNHDA and SQIVND (reference sequence). The CDR3 loop is CASRTLHRDRANTEAFF. The CDR3 region has the DNA TGTGCCAGTAGGACGTTACACCGGGACAGGGCTAACACTGAAGCTTTCTTT.

The V gene is TRBV4-1, the J gene TRBJ2-7; D might be TRBD1 (5 bases). Germline V gene sequence: CDR1 MGHRA, CDR2 YSYEKL. V was pared by 1 base and J by 5 bases, with 12 bases between. The CDR3 sequence is 14 residues long. The CDR3, as DNA: TGCGCCAGCAGCCAAGGTGTTTGGGGCAACGAGCAGTACTTC. This sequence encodes CASSQGVWGNEQYF.

The chain combines TRBV6-1 with TRBJ1-6; possibly TRBD1 for D (5 bases). V lost 3 bases, J lost 9 bases, and 21 bases lay in between. This CDR3 has 17 residues. Germline values: CDR1 MNHNS, CDR2 SASEGT. The CDR3 region has the DNA TGTGCCAGCAGTGAGAGCGTGGCGGGGACCGGGGTTTCACCCCTCCACTTT. This codes for CASSESVAGTGVSPLHF.

Here the CDR3 reads CASSYQPDSKETQYF. DNA of the CDR3: TGTGCCAGCAGTTACCAACCGGACAGTAAAGAGACCCAGTACTTC. The V call is TRBV6-6, the J call TRBJ2-5; TRBD1 might be the D (6 bases). Germline CDR1 reads MNHNY; CDR2 reads SVGAGI (reference sequence). V was cut by 2 bases and J by 3 bases, with 13 bases left in between. This CDR3 is built from 15 residues.

The chain joins TRBV21-1 to TRBJ1-1. TRBV21-1 is a pseudogene locus. This CDR3 comprises 12 residues. CDR3: CASSKRTTEAFF. CDR3 nucleotides: TGTGCCAGCAGCAAGCGGACGACTGAAGCTTTCTTT.

The rearrangement links TRBV29-1 to TRBJ1-2, with D hard to call. The germline V gene encodes CDR1 SQVTM and CDR2 ANQGSEA. V lost 4 bases and J lost 7, with 1 base in between. This CDR3 is 8 amino acids long. The CDR3, as DNA: TGCAGCGTTGGTGGCTACACCTTC. Its translation: CSVGGYTF.

The rearrangement links TRBV3-1 (or the pseudogene TRBV3-2) to TRBJ1-4; D is unclear. With 5 bases removed from V and 13 bases from J, the gap between germline ends came to 17 bases. This CDR3 has 13 amino acids. From germline, CDR1 is LGHDT and CDR2 YNNKEL (reference sequence). The CDR3 sequence is CASSTREALGLFF. The CDR3 nucleotides are TGTGCCAGCAGCACCCGGGAGGCTTTAGGACTGTTTTTT.

The CDR3 sequence is CASSLANSPIYGYTF. The CDR3, as DNA: TGTGCCAGCAGCTTAGCGAACTCCCCCATCTATGGCTACACCTTC. The V call is TRBV7-9, the J call TRBJ1-2; D is uncertain. CDR1 SEHNR and CDR2 FQNEAQ come from the germline V gene (reference sequence). CDR3 length equals 15 residues. V lost 0 bases, J lost 4 bases, and 12 bases lay in between.